The 13 T cell receptor beta chains given below trace back to one sample, sequenced in a study of identical twins. TCRdb reprocessed the 5' RACE reads via MiXCR and lists one record per CDR3 protein. The table includes fewer than 900,000 distinct CDR3 sequences, roughly 20% detected once. In addition, the sample was reused for a study of T cells expressing NK-cell markers.

The sample was PBMCs. The source is a woman aged 18 to 35 in good health.

This clonotype turned up a few times. The V call is TRBV7-6, the J call TRBJ2-7; TRBD1 aligns across 9 bases. Trimming took 4 bases from V and 2 from J; bases not matched to a gene: 6. The CDR3 totals 15 residues. Germline V gives CDR1 SGHVS, CDR2 FNYEAQ. The CDR3, as DNA: TGTGCCAGCAGCTGGGGACAGGGTGTCGCCTACGAGCAGTACTTC. Encoded protein: CASSWGQGVAYEQYF. Based on the CDR3 plus reference TRBV7-6 and TRBJ2-7, the full variable domain is GAGVSQSPRYKVTKRGQDVALRCDPISGHVSLYWYRQALGQGPEFLTYFNYEAQQDKSGLPNDRFSAERPEGSISTLTIQRTEQRDSAMYRCASSWGQGVAYEQYFGPGTRLTVT.

The chain has TRBV20-1 and TRBJ2-1; the D call may be TRBD1 or TRBD2 (5 bases each). Trimming pared 6 bases from V and 7 bases from J, leaving 16 bases between. The germline V gene has CDR1 DFQATT and CDR2 SNEGSKA (reference sequence). The CDR3 runs 13 residues. CDR3 coding DNA: TGCAGTGCCCGGGGCGACCGGACAAATGAGCAGTTCTTC. Protein product: CSARGDRTNEQFF.

This clonotype was counted a few times. The V and J genes are TRBV5-1 and TRBJ2-1, with TRBD2 matching 11 bases. The CDR3 loop spans 20 amino acids. The V segment lost 0 bases and the J segment 2 bases; nucleotides outside the gene matches: 13. CDR1 is SGHRS and CDR2 is YFSETQ in the germline V gene. CDR3 amino acids: CASSLAELGLAGGTYNEQFF. The CDR3 DNA is TGCGCCAGCAGCTTGGCCGAACTGGGTTTAGCGGGGGGGACCTACAATGAGCAGTTCTTC.

The chain recombines TRBV5-6 with TRBJ1-2, with D possibly TRBD1 on 6 matching bases. Germline CDR1 and CDR2: SGHDT and YYEEEE. Trimming left V 5 bases short and J 1 base short, with 18 bases between. This CDR3 spans 16 amino acids. CDR3 DNA sequence: TGTGCCAGCAGATATCGACAGGTCAAAGATAACTATGGCTACACCTTC. Translating it yields CASRYRQVKDNYGYTF.

This clonotype was recorded at least ten times. This chain uses TRBV10-3 with TRBJ2-5; 11 bases are shared with TRBD2. The CDR3 is 21 residues long. CDR1 and CDR2 from the germline V gene are ENHRY and SYGVKD. Trimming removed 0 bases from V and 2 bases from J; junction bases left unmatched: 17. The CDR3 loop is CAISESIGLRLAGGPQETQYF. The CDR3 coding sequence is TGTGCCATCAGTGAGTCGATAGGCCTTCGGCTAGCGGGGGGACCACAAGAGACCCAGTACTTC.

This clonotype was detected only a few times. The V and J genes are TRBV5-5 and TRBJ1-1; D might be TRBD1 (5 bases). Per the germline V gene, CDR1 is SGHKS and CDR2 is YYEKEE (reference sequence). Trimming pared 0 bases from V and 1 base from J, leaving 19 bases between. This CDR3 is 18 amino acids long. CDR3 residues: CASSLVYRPTGENTEAFF. CDR3 bases: TGTGCCAGCAGCTTGGTATACAGGCCGACGGGTGAGAACACTGAAGCTTTCTTT.

This clonotype was picked up a small number of times. V and J are TRBV7-9 and TRBJ2-7, with D perhaps TRBD2 (5 bases). The CDR3 loop spans 13 amino acids. V lost 6 bases to trimming and J lost 0 bases, with 9 bases between them. CDR1 and CDR2 (germline): SEHNR, FQNEAQ (reference sequence). Here the CDR3 reads CASRSDSSYEQYF. In nucleotides, the CDR3 is TGTGCCAGCAGGTCGGACTCCTCCTACGAGCAGTACTTC.

The CDR3 loop is CSVTGTGAEQYF. In DNA, the CDR3 is TGCAGCGTGACGGGGACAGGGGCCGAGCAGTACTTC. V usage is TRBV29-1 and J usage is TRBJ2-7, with 10 nucleotides matching TRBD1. The CDR3 spans 12 residues. CDR1 is SQVTM and CDR2 is ANQGSEA in the germline V gene. J was trimmed by 6 bases and V by 6 bases; bases with no gene match: 5.

This clonotype was observed a handful of times. The J gene is TRBJ2-7, the V gene TRBV29-1; TRBD1 agrees at 9 bases. This CDR3 has 14 residues. V was pared by 7 bases and J by 4 bases, with 11 bases of the junction left unmatched. Germline values: CDR1 SQVTM, CDR2 ANQGSEA. CDR3 nucleotide sequence: TGCAGCGCTGCACAGGGACAGGGCAATTACGAGCAGTACTTC. Protein: CSAAQGQGNYEQYF.

CDR3 region: CASSYRQGPYNEQFF. In nucleotides, the CDR3 is TGCGCCAGCAGCTACCGACAGGGACCCTACAATGAGCAGTTCTTC. The chain combines TRBV5-1 with TRBJ2-1, with 7 bases lining up with TRBD1. CDR1 SGHRS and CDR2 YFSETQ come from the germline V gene. This CDR3 has 15 amino acids. Germline trimming cut 3 bases from V and 2 bases from J; bases unmatched to any gene: 5. The full variable domain, its missing parts supplied by reference TRBV5-1 and TRBJ2-1, is KAGVTQTPRYLIKTRGQQVTLSCSPISGHRSVSWYQQTPGQGLQFLFEYFSETQRNKGNFPGRFSGRQFSNSRSEMNVSTLELGDSALYLCASSYRQGPYNEQFFGPGTRLTVL.

This clonotype has just a few counts. This sequence joins TRBV7-2 and TRBJ2-7, with TRBD2 matching 15 bases. Germline CDR1 is SGHTA and CDR2 is FQGNSA. V trimming: 6 bases; J trimming: 6 bases; junction bases outside the gene matches: 9. The CDR3 has 16 amino acids. As DNA, the CDR3 is TGTGCCAGCAGACGGGGACTAGCGGGAGGAGAAGGCGAGCAGTACTTC. Its translation: CASRRGLAGGEGEQYF.

This clonotype turned up a few times. The chain combines TRBV5-1 with TRBJ2-7, with 9 bases fitting TRBD1. Germline CDR1 and CDR2: SGHRS and YFSETQ. The CDR3 is 15 amino acids. J lost 0 bases, V lost 4 bases, and 5 bases had no gene match. CDR3 protein: CASSRDRDNSYEQYF. The CDR3 DNA reads as TGCGCCAGCAGCAGGGACAGGGATAACTCCTACGAGCAGTACTTC.

A few counts support this clonotype. The chain recombines TRBV6-1 with TRBJ2-4; 8 nucleotides agree with TRBD2. This CDR3 contains 14 residues. Germline V gene sequence: CDR1 MNHNS, CDR2 SASEGT. V lost 6 bases to trimming and J lost 0 bases; unmatched junction nucleotides: 1. The CDR3 region is CASRLAGAKNIQYF. CDR3 in DNA: TGTGCCAGCAGGCTAGCGGGAGCCAAAAACATTCAGTACTTC.